The 27 T cell receptor beta chains below all came from one sample that was sequenced in a study of T cell changes during pregnancy in multiple sclerosis. The table came from immunoSEQ multiplex PCR; TCRdb's copy has only in-frame clones and leaves some out. Altogether about 42,000 clones are present, 88% being singletons, with the ten largest covering less than 1.5%. The sequencing used CD4+ T cells from peripheral blood mononuclear cells, collected in the second trimester of pregnancy. The receptors were gathered from a female donor with multiple sclerosis, enrolled in a pregnancy study.

This chain uses TRBV6-5 with TRBJ2-5, with TRBD2 as a possible D gene (6 bases). The CDR3 loop spans 14 amino acids. The V gene lost 2 bases and the J gene lost 1 base, with 8 bases spanning the gap. CDR1 and CDR2 (germline): MNHEY, SVGAGI. DNA of the CDR3: TGTGCCAGCAGTTACGGGACTCTCCAAGAGACCCAGTACTTC. The encoded protein is CASSYGTLQETQYF.

This chain joins TRBV28 and TRBJ1-5, with D possibly being TRBD1 (5 bases). This CDR3 region has 18 residues. Trimming stripped 4 bases from V and 2 bases from J, with 21 bases between. Germline V gene lookup returns CDR1 MDHEN and CDR2 SYDVKM. CDR3 region: CASSSSGTGIAGNQPQHF. The CDR3 coding sequence is TGTGCCAGCAGTTCCTCTGGGACCGGAATAGCGGGCAATCAGCCCCAGCATTTT. Full variable domain (missing parts from reference TRBV28 and TRBJ1-5): DVKVTQSSRYLVKRTGEKVFLECVQDMDHENMFWYRQDPGLGLRLIYFSYDVKMKEKGDIPEGYSVSREKKERFSLILESASTNQTSMYLCASSSSGTGIAGNQPQHFGDGTRLSIL.

This clone occurred a few times. The CDR3: CASSYGTGNQPQHF. CDR3 sequence (DNA): TGTGCCAGCAGTTACGGGACAGGGAATCAGCCCCAGCATTTT. The rearrangement joins TRBV6-6 to TRBJ1-5, with 9 bases lining up with TRBD1. Looked up from germline, CDR1 is MNHNY and CDR2 is SVGAGI (reference sequence). The junction had 0 bases not matched to a gene; V was cut back by 2 bases and J by 4 bases. This CDR3 comprises 14 residues.

CDR3 sequence: CASSPAFRGGANGYTF. In DNA, the CDR3 is TGTGCCAGCTCACCCGCCTTTAGAGGGGGGGCCAATGGCTACACCTTC. This chain connects TRBV18 to TRBJ1-2; D possibly corresponds to TRBD1 (6 bases). With 3 bases removed from V and 6 bases from J, the gap between germline ends came to 20 bases. This CDR3 contains 16 residues. The germline CDR1 and CDR2 sequences are KGHSH and LQKENI.

The rearrangement links TRBV5-1 to TRBJ1-5, with D uncertain. V was trimmed by 0 bases and J by 0 bases, leaving 10 bases between them. The CDR3 loop spans 16 amino acids. The germline gives CDR1 SGHRS, CDR2 YFSETQ. For the CDR3, the DNA is TGCGCCAGCAGCTTGGGAGGTCCGAATAGCAATCAGCCCCAGCATTTT. Protein sequence: CASSLGGPNSNQPQHF. Using reference TRBV5-1 and TRBJ1-5 for the parts outside the CDR3, the full variable domain is KAGVTQTPRYLIKTRGQQVTLSCSPISGHRSVSWYQQTPGQGLQFLFEYFSETQRNKGNFPGRFSGRQFSNSRSEMNVSTLELGDSALYLCASSLGGPNSNQPQHFGDGTRLSIL.

Only a few counts were recorded for this clone. The V gene is TRBV5-6, the J gene TRBJ2-7; 7 nucleotides match TRBD1. The CDR3 extends over 14 amino acids. Germline CDR1 SGHDT, CDR2 YYEEEE. V lost 1 base to trimming and J lost 7 bases; unmatched junction nucleotides: 8. CDR3 residues: CASSLTTGTWEQYF. CDR3 in DNA: TGTGCCAGCAGCTTGACGACAGGGACATGGGAGCAGTACTTC.

The chain combines TRBV19 with TRBJ2-1; 8 bases align to TRBD2. Per the germline V gene, CDR1 is LNHDA and CDR2 is SQIVND (reference sequence). This CDR3 region has 19 residues. Germline trimming cut 1 base from V and 9 bases from J; bases unmatched to any gene: 20. The CDR3 spells CASSIVRGGREGRIGEQFF. The CDR3 nucleotides read TGTGCCAGTAGTATAGTTCGTGGGGGCCGGGAGGGCCGAATTGGTGAGCAGTTCTTC.

The chain has TRBV5-1 and TRBJ1-2; 7 positions agree with TRBD1. CDR1 SGHRS and CDR2 YFSETQ come from the germline V gene. There are 16 residues in the CDR3. The V gene end was trimmed by 4 bases and the J gene end by 2 bases; junction bases not matched to a gene: 11. Here the CDR3 DNA reads TGCGCCAGCAGCGGACAAACGACAGGGTTCAACTATGGCTACACCTTC. Translated: CASSGQTTGFNYGYTF.

Only one count was recorded for this clone. The chain recombines TRBV14 with TRBJ2-5, with 14 bases identical to TRBD2. The length of the CDR3 is 15 residues. Germline-derived CDR1 and CDR2 are SGHDN and FVKESK. J was trimmed by 5 bases and V by 4 bases; bases with no gene match: 3. The CDR3 sequence is CASSPRTSGGETQYF. For the CDR3, the DNA is TGTGCCAGCAGCCCGCGGACTAGCGGGGGGGAGACCCAGTACTTC. The full variable domain, completed using reference TRBV14 and TRBJ2-5, is EAGVTQFPSHSVIEKGQTVTLRCDPISGHDNLYWYRRVMGKEIKFLLHFVKESKQDESGMPNNRFLAERTGGTYSTLKVQPAELEDSGVYFCASSPRTSGGETQYFGPGTRLLVL.

V usage is TRBV6-1 and J usage is TRBJ2-7; 10 bases are shared with TRBD2. Germline CDR1 reads MNHNS; CDR2 reads SASEGT. The CDR3 runs to 14 residues. V gave up 5 bases and J gave up 3 bases; unmatched junction bases: 4. Here the CDR3 reads CASSPRTSGYEQYF. CDR3 DNA sequence: TGTGCCAGCAGTCCCAGGACTAGCGGCTACGAGCAGTACTTC.

V is TRBV19 and J is TRBJ2-1; D is possibly TRBD2 (5 bases). Germline assignment: CDR1 LNHDA and CDR2 SQIVND (reference sequence). V lost 3 bases and J lost 3, with 12 bases in between. There are 15 residues in the CDR3. The DNA of the CDR3 is TGTGCCAGTAGTATTAATGTGGAGGTCTACAATGAGCAGTTCTTC. It specifies CASSINVEVYNEQFF.

This CDR3 reads CASSLEHYGYTF. In DNA, the CDR3 is TGTGCCAGCAGCCTAGAACACTATGGCTACACCTTC. J is TRBJ1-2 and V is TRBV5-4; no clear D gene. CDR1 SGHNT and CDR2 YYREEE come from the germline V gene (reference sequence). Trimming removed 4 bases at V and 3 bases at J, with 7 bases between. CDR3 length equals 12 residues. The whole variable domain, filled in from reference TRBV5-4 and TRBJ1-2, reads ETGVTQSPTHLIKTRGQQVTLRCSSQSGHNTVSWYQQALGQGPQFIFQYYREEENGRGNFPPRFSGLQFPNYSSELNVNALELDDSALYLCASSLEHYGYTFGSGTRLTVV.

The chain recombines TRBV19 with TRBJ2-1, with TRBD1 matching 8 bases. Losses at the gene ends were 4 bases for V and 4 bases for J; bases not matched to a gene: 9. The CDR3 loop spans 16 amino acids. Germline CDR1 is LNHDA and CDR2 is SQIVND (reference sequence). CDR3 coding DNA: TGTGCCAGTAGTAAGTCGGGACAGGTTTGGTACAATGAGCAGTTCTTC. Its protein is CASSKSGQVWYNEQFF. Drawing the rest from reference TRBV19 and TRBJ2-1, the complete variable domain is DGGITQSPKYLFRKEGQNVTLSCEQNLNHDAMYWYRQDPGQGLRLIYYSQIVNDFQKGDIAEGYSVSREKKESFPLTVTSAQKNPTAFYLCASSKSGQVWYNEQFFGPGTRLTVL.

The gene calls are TRBV6-6 and TRBJ2-5; D gene uncertain. Between the trimmed V and J ends, which lost 7 bases and 1 base, there was a span of 13 bases. CDR3 length: 14 residues. CDR1 MNHNY and CDR2 SVGAGI come from the germline V gene (reference sequence). CDR3 in amino acids: CASTQLLTQETQYF. In DNA form, the CDR3 reads TGTGCCAGCACCCAACTCCTAACCCAAGAGACCCAGTACTTC.

The chain has TRBV25-1 and TRBJ2-3; 9 bases map to TRBD2. The CDR3 covers 15 residues. The J segment lost 3 bases and the V segment lost 4 bases, leaving 5 bases of the junction unmatched. In germline, CDR1 is MGHDK, CDR2 SYGVNS. CDR3 region: CASSAPGLATDTQYF. The CDR3 DNA is TGTGCCAGCAGTGCCCCGGGACTAGCTACAGATACGCAGTATTTT.

There are a few counts of this clone. The J gene is TRBJ1-5, the V gene TRBV30, with D uncertain. Trimming removed 2 bases at V and 6 bases at J, with 17 bases between. Germline CDR1 and CDR2: GTSNPN and SVGIG (reference sequence). The CDR3 loop spans 15 amino acids. The CDR3, as DNA: TGTGCCTGGAGTCCCGGTGGACTCTCTGGTCAGCCCCAGCATTTT. This translates into CAWSPGGLSGQPQHF.

This clone has a handful of counts. The rearrangement joins TRBV18 to TRBJ2-7; TRBD1 matches at 7 bases. The CDR3 runs to 14 residues. V was pared by 3 bases and J by 2 bases, with 4 bases of the junction left unmatched. Germline V gives CDR1 KGHSH, CDR2 LQKENI. The CDR3 region has the DNA TGTGCCAGCTCACCCGGACAGGCGCCCTACGAGCAGTACTTC. It encodes CASSPGQAPYEQYF. Based on the CDR3 plus reference TRBV18 and TRBJ2-7, the full variable domain is NAGVMQNPRHLVRRRGQEARLRCSPMKGHSHVYWYRQLPEEGLKFMVYLQKENIIDESGMPKERFSAEFPKEGPSILRIQQVVRGDSAAYFCASSPGQAPYEQYFGPGTRLTVT.

J is TRBJ2-7 and V is TRBV5-1, with 11 bases fitting TRBD2. The ends lost 0 bases at V and 2 bases at J; junction bases unmatched: 4. The CDR3 length is 16 residues. CDR1 is SGHRS, CDR2 YFSETQ, per germline. CDR3 sequence: CASSLGSGRATYEQYF. The CDR3 coding sequence is TGCGCCAGCAGCTTGGGTAGCGGGAGGGCCACCTACGAGCAGTACTTC.

The rearrangement uses TRBV18 and TRBJ2-3; 8 nucleotides agree with TRBD1. V shed 4 bases and J 0 bases; nucleotides not matched to a gene: 3. Germline V gene data show CDR1 as KGHSH and CDR2 as LQKENI. The CDR3 sequence is 15 residues long. In nucleotides, the CDR3 is TGTGCCAGCTCACTTGACAGGGGAAGCACAGATACGCAGTATTTT. This codes for CASSLDRGSTDTQYF.

The genes are TRBV6-5 and TRBJ2-2, with 9 bases lining up with TRBD1. Losses at the gene ends were 6 bases for V and 6 bases for J; bases not matched to a gene: 5. Germline CDR1 and CDR2: MNHEY and SVGAGI. The CDR3 length is 14 residues. Here the CDR3 DNA reads TGTGCCAGCAGGGACAGGGGTTGGGCCGGGGAGCTGTTTTTT. Its translation is CASRDRGWAGELFF.

The chain links TRBV4-1 to TRBJ2-2; D perhaps matches TRBD2 (5 bases). The germline V gene has CDR1 MGHRA and CDR2 YSYEKL. This CDR3 is 16 amino acids long. With 0 bases removed from V and 6 bases from J, the gap between germline ends came to 14 bases. Here the CDR3 reads CASSQDRGGSAGELFF. DNA of the CDR3: TGCGCCAGCAGCCAAGATCGAGGAGGTTCGGCCGGGGAGCTGTTTTTT.

The V and J genes are TRBV15 and TRBJ2-7; 7 bases map to TRBD2. Germline CDR1 reads LNHNV; CDR2 reads YYDKDF (reference sequence). V was clipped by 1 base and J by 4 bases; unmatched bases: 7. This CDR3 comprises 15 residues. Here the CDR3 DNA reads TGTGCCACCAGCAGAGGGGTAGCGGGCTCTTACGAGCAGTACTTC. Its translation: CATSRGVAGSYEQYF.

CDR3 sequence reads: CASSLGRAVMNTEAFF. The CDR3 region has the DNA TGTGCCAGCAGCTTAGGCAGGGCGGTTATGAACACTGAAGCTTTCTTT. The rearrangement joins TRBV7-8 to TRBJ1-1; a weak D match, TRBD1 (5 bases). The CDR3 totals 16 residues. V was cut by 1 base and J by 0 bases, with 12 bases left in between. Germline V gene sequence: CDR1 SGHVS, CDR2 FQNEAQ.

The rearrangement uses TRBV9 and TRBJ2-1; tentatively, D is TRBD1 (6 bases). From germline, CDR1 is SGDLS and CDR2 YYNGEE. The V gene lost 0 bases and the J gene lost 8 bases, with 9 bases spanning the gap. The CDR3 consists of 13 residues. CDR3 amino acids: CASSVGGPDEQFF. DNA for the CDR3: TGTGCCAGCAGCGTAGGGGGGCCGGATGAGCAGTTCTTC.

The chain is built from TRBV15 and TRBJ2-6, with 8 bases lining up with TRBD1. Germline CDR1 is LNHNV and CDR2 is YYDKDF (reference sequence). V was pared by 1 base and J by 2 bases, with 1 base of the junction left unmatched. The CDR3 sequence is 16 residues long. CDR3: CATSRAQGAGANVLTF. The DNA of the CDR3 is TGTGCCACCAGCAGAGCACAGGGGGCTGGGGCCAACGTCCTGACTTTC.

This clone was seen more than once but under ten times. The genes are TRBV11-2 and TRBJ2-7; TRBD2 aligns across 10 bases. The J segment lost 4 bases and the V segment lost 5 bases, leaving 5 bases of the junction unmatched. The CDR3 is made up of 14 amino acids. CDR1 is SGHAT and CDR2 is FQNNGV in the germline V gene. The CDR3 DNA is TGTGCCAGCAGCATAAGCGGGAGGGGTTACGAGCAGTACTTC. Its translation: CASSISGRGYEQYF.

The genes are TRBV5-4 and TRBJ2-5; TRBD1 is a possible D gene (5 bases). The ends were cut back, 4 bases at V and 7 bases at J, with 14 bases in the middle. Germline V CDR1 and CDR2: SGHNT, YYREEE (reference sequence). The CDR3 covers 13 residues. The CDR3 DNA is TGTGCCAGCAGCATCGACCCTAGGGGGACCCAGTACTTC. Translated: CASSIDPRGTQYF.